The rows below give T cell receptor beta chains drawn from one sample of a study of naive CD8 T cells in extremely preterm neonates. Data came from immunoSEQ multiplex PCR; TCRdb stores just in-frame clones and leaves some out. This table has approximately 5,000 clones, around 97% appearing once. Sequencing was performed on naive CD8+ T cells from blood. The receptors were sampled from a human donor in good health. Both conserved end residues are part of each CDR3. D genes are given only for firm matches. Clone size is not always given. Where it is, it says once, few, many or a class for expanded clones.

J | size | D | V | CDR3 | DNA
TRBJ2-1 | once | NA | TRBV19 | CASSIAGPQGPYNEQFF | TGTGCCAGTAGTATAGCGGGCCCCCAGGGGCCCTACAATGAGCAGTTCTTC
TRBJ1-5 | NA | NA | TRBV6-1 | CASSVTGGSNQPQHF | TGTGCCAGCAGCGTAACAGGAGGGAGCAATCAGCCCCAGCATTTT
TRBJ1-1 | NA | NA | TRBV27 | CASSIGGNTEAFF | TGTGCCAGCAGCATAGGGGGAAACACTGAAGCTTTCTTT
TRBJ2-2 | NA | TRBD2 | TRBV11-3 | CASSPIPLAGGTGELFF | TGTGCCAGCAGCCCGATCCCACTAGCGGGGGGAACCGGGGAGCTGTTTTTT
TRBJ1-5 | NA | NA | TRBV4-3 | CASSQDVVTQPQHF | TGCGCCAGCAGCCAAGATGTAGTCACTCAGCCCCAGCATTTT
TRBJ1-1 | NA | TRBD1 | TRBV28 | CASSFLGGSTGVNTEAFF | TGTGCCAGCAGTTTTTTGGGGGGCTCGACAGGGGTGAACACTGAAGCTTTCTTT
TRBJ2-7 | NA | NA | TRBV11-3 | CASALGGTYEQYF | TGTGCCAGCGCACTCGGGGGTACCTACGAGCAGTACTTC
TRBJ2-7 | NA | TRBD2 | TRBV19 | CASSMSGGVSYEQYF | TGTGCCAGTAGTATGAGCGGGGGGGTCTCCTACGAGCAGTACTTC
TRBJ1-1 | NA | NA | TRBV7-6 | CASSPLDVRGGGGEAFF | TGTGCCAGCAGCCCCTTGGACGTTAGGGGGGGAGGTGGTGAAGCTTTCTTT
TRBJ2-3 | NA | NA | TRBV5-1 | CASSWEGGSFTDTQYF | TGCGCCAGCAGCTGGGAGGGGGGGTCATTCACAGATACGCAGTATTTT
TRBJ2-5 | NA | NA | TRBV7-9 | CASSLVTQETQYF | TGTGCCAGCAGCTTGGTCACACAAGAGACCCAGTACTTC
TRBJ2-2 | NA | NA | TRBV4-2 | CASSQDSETGELFF | TGTGCCAGCAGCCAAGATTCGGAGACCGGGGAGCTGTTTTTT
TRBJ2-2 | NA | NA | TRBV27 | CASKIGQIANTGELFF | TGTGCCAGCAAAATAGGACAGATCGCGAACACCGGGGAGCTGTTTTTT
TRBJ1-1 | NA | NA | TRBV18 | CASSPEEGRPVNTEAFF | TGTGCCAGCTCACCTGAGGAGGGCAGGCCCGTGAACACTGAAGCTTTCTTT
TRBJ1-1 | NA | NA | TRBV25-1 | CASSEFPGMNTEAFF | TGTGCCAGCAGTGAATTCCCAGGGATGAACACTGAAGCTTTCTTT
TRBJ1-2 | once | TRBD1 | TRBV2 | CATYGTGSFGYTF | TGTGCCACCTACGGGACAGGATCGTTCGGCTACACCTTC
TRBJ1-1 | NA | TRBD1 | TRBV27 | CASSRDRANFYF | TGTGCCAGCAGCCGGGACAGGGCGAATTTTTATTTC
TRBJ2-7 | NA | NA | TRBV11-2 | CASSLEGGGRDSYEQYF | TGTGCCAGCAGCTTAGAGGGGGGAGGCAGGGATTCCTACGAGCAGTACTTC
TRBJ2-4 | NA | NA | TRBV5-6 | CASSLGGLGGAKNIQYF | TGTGCCAGCAGCTTGGGGGGGCTCGGCGGGGCCAAAAACATTCAGTACTTC
TRBJ2-6 | once | NA | TRBV7-9 | CASSPRLSSGANVLTF | TGTGCCAGCAGCCCTAGGCTGAGCTCTGGGGCCAACGTCCTGACTTTC
TRBJ2-5 | NA | NA | TRBV4-3 | CASSQAPTLGETQYF | TGCGCCAGCAGCCAAGCGCCCACCTTGGGCGAGACCCAGTACTTC
TRBJ1-1 | NA | NA | TRBV19 | CASSIGTLNTEAFF | TGTGCCAGTAGTATCGGGACACTGAACACTGAAGCTTTCTTT
TRBJ1-1 | NA | NA | TRBV7-6 | CASSSGTRNTEAFF | TGTGCCAGCAGCTCCGGGACACGAAACACTGAAGCTTTCTTT
TRBJ1-2 | NA | NA | TRBV5-5 | CASSLGGGNLQSF | TGTGCCAGCAGCTTGGGTGGGGGGAACTTGCAATCCTTC
TRBJ1-2 | NA | NA | TRBV5-4 | CASSLGQINTF | TGTGCCAGCAGCTTGGGGCAAATTAACACCTTC
TRBJ1-1 | NA | NA | TRBV7-9 | CASSGRFYTEAFF | TGTGCCAGCAGCGGCAGGTTCTACACTGAAGCTTTCTTT
TRBJ1-2 | NA | TRBD1 | TRBV14 | CASSRETGANYGYTF | TGTGCCAGCAGCCGAGAGACAGGGGCGAACTATGGCTACACCTTC
TRBJ2-2 | few | TRBD2 | TRBV27 | CASSGGAGELFF | TGTGCCAGCAGCGGGGGGGCCGGGGAGCTGTTTTTT
TRBJ1-1 | NA | TRBD1 | TRBV5-6 | CASSYRGGAFF | TGTGCCAGCAGCTACAGGGGAGGTGCTTTCTTT
TRBJ1-5 | NA | NA | TRBV19 | CASSIRDSNQPQHF | TGTGCCAGTAGTATCAGGGATAGCAATCAGCCCCAGCATTTT
TRBJ2-3 | once | TRBD2 | TRBV10-1 | CASSGTSGGPRPFTDTQYF | TGCGCCAGCTCTGGGACTAGCGGGGGCCCGCGCCCCTTCACAGATACGCAGTATTTT
TRBJ1-2 | NA | NA | TRBV4-1 | CASSRRDDGSGYTF | TGCGCCAGCAGCCGCCGGGATGATGGGTCTGGCTACACCTTC
TRBJ1-2 | once | TRBD1 | TRBV4-3 | CASSPYVGTGDYGYTF | TGCGCCAGCAGCCCGTATGTAGGGACAGGGGATTATGGCTACACCTTC
TRBJ1-2 | once | TRBD1 | TRBV4-2 | CASSLSQGVYGYTF | TGTGCCAGCAGCTTGAGCCAGGGGGTCTATGGCTACACCTTC
TRBJ2-7 | once | TRBD1 | TRBV9 | CASSVGEGTGLYEQYF | TGTGCCAGCAGCGTAGGGGAGGGGACAGGGCTCTACGAGCAGTACTTC
TRBJ1-2 | NA | TRBD1 | TRBV2 | CASSYGQGAYGYTF | TGTGCCAGCAGCTACGGACAGGGGGCTTATGGCTACACCTTC
TRBJ1-1 | NA | TRBD1 | TRBV29-1 | CSAPNWTGEAFF | TGCAGCGCCCCGAACTGGACAGGGGAAGCTTTCTTT
TRBJ2-2 | NA | TRBD1 | TRBV6-1 | CASSEKGTEDNTGELFF | TGTGCCAGCAGTGAAAAGGGGACAGAGGATAACACCGGGGAGCTGTTTTTT
TRBJ1-4 | NA | NA | TRBV23-1 | CASSRTRKATNEKLFF | TGCGCCAGCAGCCGTACCAGGAAGGCAACTAATGAAAAACTGTTTTTT
TRBJ2-3 | NA | NA | TRBV28 | CASSLGGHLTDTQYF | TGTGCCAGCAGTTTGGGGGGGCACCTCACAGATACGCAGTATTTT
TRBJ2-2 | NA | NA | TRBV5-4 | CASTRTENTGELFF | TGTGCCAGCACCAGGACTGAGAACACCGGGGAGCTGTTTTTT